This T cell receptor (beta chain) was identified during a study of shared clonotypes between healthy human individuals (dated by TCRdb to the early 2020s). Background on the whole study: A few men and two women, aged 18 to 49 years, made up the cohort. For each donor, three plates each were used for CD4 naive and CD4 memory, two plates were used for CD8 naive, and one plate was used for CD8 memory. To estimate repertoire size and how much clonotype sharing occurs between individuals, the study deeply sequenced the blood TCR repertoires of five healthy adults. To increase sequencing depth and limit assay-specific biases, TCR repertoire library preparation and sequencing were carried out by different laboratories using diverse techniques. Leukapheresis yielded between about 0.94 and 10 billion PBMCs per donor. Overall study results and their limits: Sampling was restricted to blood, and TCR repertoires in tissue are likely to differ from TCR repertoires in blood. Higher generation probabilities were observed for clonotypes shared by all four sorted-subset donors than for non-shared clonotypes. Incomplete sequencing was indicated by rarefaction of sorted-subset datasets, despite the large sequencing depth. Across four donors, approximately 5% of naive CD4, approximately 4% of naive CD8, around 2.1% of memory CD4, and approximately 0.4% of memory CD8 clonotypes were shared. Because the study included only a small number of donors, the genetic and exposure-history diversity represented was limited. Naive subsets generally had larger estimated clonotype richness than memory subsets. Pairwise subsampling indicated that sequencing depth was expected to affect the degree of clonotype sharing among donors.

About this clone: The specificity of this receptor is unknown. It has no much larger one-base neighbor in the sample; base qualities were not kept.

For the CD8 naive samples, CD45RO-negative cells were positively selected for CCR7, yielding a CD45RA+CCR7+ population from which TemRA cells were excluded. The donors were healthy, HIV-negative adults with no recently reported acute infections or vaccinations. Every donor was a Caucasian adult living in Nashville, Tennessee, USA. After blood collection by leukapheresis, PBMCs were isolated using Ficoll-Histopaque density gradient centrifugation and then cryopreserved in the vapor phase of liquid nitrogen. Purity and quantity of every magnetically sorted T cell population were checked by analytical flow cytometry. From each sorted fraction, genomic DNA was isolated and quantified by UV absorbance on a Nanodrop 2000c. Taken from the germline V gene, the CDR1 and CDR2 loops are SGHRS and YFSETQ. V loses 4 bases, J loses 7 bases, and the germline ends lie 21 bases apart. The CDR3 covers 15 residues, taking in both the cysteine and the phenylalanine. The read is trimmed to its CDR3 DNA, 45 bases read in frame from base 1.

Using the deep immunoSEQ assay, multiplex PCR amplified TCR CDR3 regions from genomic DNA. Genomic DNA extracted from each cell subset was distributed evenly over all wells of several immunoSEQ 96-well plates, and each plate served as one replicate. For sorted subsets, about 200 ng genomic DNA, equal to some 30,000 T cell genomes, was loaded into each replicate PCR. The purified libraries were quantified using a Qubit 3.0 fluorometer, sized with a Bioanalyzer 2100, and then quantified again using the KAPA Library Quantification kit. Every immunoSEQ 96-well plate was sequenced on a separate single-read 150-cycle Illumina NextSeq 550 flow cell. In the authors' own workflow: Because the immunoSEQ output included only junctional sequences and no quality scores, the filtering could not be the same as the filtering used for full-length reads. Sequences were annotated with PyIR, a Python wrapper for IgBLAST v1.9, using IMGT germline references to assign V/J genes and CDR3. Reads with weak V/J assignments (E-value above 1e-6), missing CDR3, stop codons, out-of-frame junctions, or ambiguous translated residues were removed. A V3J clonotype was defined by an identical inferred V gene, J gene, and CDR3 amino acid sequence. Percentage overlap between repertoires was calculated by dividing the number of shared unique clonotypes by the size of the smaller repertoire. Repertoire richness was assessed with RTK rarefaction, the Chao1 estimator, and Recon v2.1 estimates of unobserved clonotypes. OLGA was used to compute generation probabilities for all TCRbeta clonotypes that the gDNA method yielded from several donors. The clones in this table, taken by TCRdb from immuneACCESS, are in-frame only. Not every clone is retained; where verified, under half of the shortfall comes from an unresolved V gene, and the cause of the rest is unknown. For V, J and clone size, that table is used; D and trimming come from the DNA. The sample profile shows under 700,000 clones; roughly 95% of them were found once. Around 0.11% of the sample is held by the ten biggest clonotypes.

This clonotype was obtained from a woman aged 30 to 39 in good health. Here the chain combines TRBV5-1 and TRBJ2-7, and perhaps TRBD2 as D gene, on 5 matching bases. The sample comprised naive CD8+ T cells sorted from blood. The cell subset or site tag for this specimen amounts to: CD45RA+CCR7+. The nucleotide sequence reads as follows: TGCGCCAGCAGCCCCTCTAGAGGCCGAAGAGGGGAGCAGTACTTC. It translates to CASSPSRGRRGEQYF.